This entry concerns a single T cell receptor (beta chain). This CDR3 contains 18 residues. Unmatched junction bases numbered 10, after V lost 2 bases and J lost 6 bases. CDR1 is SGHNT, CDR2 YENEEA, per germline. The sample comes from a study of blood T cell repertoires in COVID-19. Overall study: Sources were T cells, B-cell-depleted T cells, or PBMCs; the material itself was cDNA or gDNA.

In the authors' workflow: The authors estimated nucleated cell counts from reference gene primer amplification. The assay was immunoSEQ multiplex PCR, and TCRdb's table has in-frame clones only and misses some. The DNA was the basis for D and trimming; V, J and clone size are from that table. The sample lists 120,000 to 150,000 clones; around 87% were seen once. What was sequenced was peripheral blood. This TCR came from a middle-aged man who had recovered from COVID-19. The V and J genes are TRBV11-3 and TRBJ2-1; 13 bases are a match to TRBD2. Here the CDR3 reads CASSLKRGRLAGGNEQFF. CDR3 nucleotides: TGTGCCAGCAGCTTAAAAAGGGGCCGACTAGCGGGGGGCAATGAGCAGTTCTTC.